The 30 T cell receptor beta chains below were found in one sample sequenced in a study of blood T cell repertoires in COVID-19. Only in-frame clones appear in the TCRdb table, and some are missing; sequencing was by immunoSEQ multiplex PCR. The sample contains about 380,000 clones, around 90% of which appear only once. Sequencing input: PBMCs or T cells enriched from blood (not recorded which). All receptors come from a woman under 30 who had recovered from COVID-19.

The J gene is TRBJ1-5, the V gene TRBV5-5, with TRBD1 matching 11 bases. V was pared by 3 bases and J by 4 bases, with 3 bases of the junction left unmatched. From germline, CDR1 is SGHKS and CDR2 YYEKEE (reference sequence). This CDR3 is built from 15 residues. CDR3 residues: CASSWDRGLNQPQHF. In DNA, the CDR3 is TGTGCCAGCAGCTGGGACAGGGGGTTAAATCAGCCCCAGCATTTT.

This chain uses TRBV28 with TRBJ2-2; D gene ambiguous. V lost 3 bases and J lost 7, with 15 bases in between. Germline CDR1 MDHEN, CDR2 SYDVKM. There are 15 residues in the CDR3. CDR3 nucleotides: TGTGCCAGCAGTTTTGATGCACCAGAAGTCGGGGAGCTGTTTTTT. This translates into CASSFDAPEVGELFF.

V gene TRBV19 combines with J gene TRBJ2-5, with 7 bases identical to TRBD1. Looked up from germline, CDR1 is LNHDA and CDR2 is SQIVND (reference sequence). Trimming took 5 bases from V and 2 from J; bases not matched to a gene: 5. CDR3 length equals 14 residues. CDR3 coding DNA: TGTGCCAGTAGTCCCGGACAGGTACAAGAGACCCAGTACTTC. Residues: CASSPGQVQETQYF. Complete variable domain (other parts from reference TRBV19 and TRBJ2-5): DGGITQSPKYLFRKEGQNVTLSCEQNLNHDAMYWYRQDPGQGLRLIYYSQIVNDFQKGDIAEGYSVSREKKESFPLTVTSAQKNPTAFYLCASSPGQVQETQYFGPGTRLLVL.

The chain uses TRBV5-6 and TRBJ1-4; a weak D match, TRBD1 (6 bases). The CDR3 is made up of 13 amino acids. Per germline, CDR1 SGHDT and CDR2 YYEEEE. V was cut by 4 bases and J by 8 bases, with 12 bases left in between. Here the CDR3 reads CASSRRGGEKLFF. CDR3 in DNA: TGTGCCAGCAGCCGCAGGGGTGGGGAAAAACTGTTTTTT.

This chain uses TRBV5-4 with TRBJ1-2; possibly TRBD1 for D (5 bases). Germline V gene sequence: CDR1 SGHNT, CDR2 YYREEE (reference sequence). The CDR3 is made up of 14 amino acids. V was clipped by 0 bases and J by 3 bases, with 9 bases between them. CDR3 nucleotides: TGTGCCAGCAGCTTGGTGGGGGGAGACTATGGCTACACCTTC. It encodes CASSLVGGDYGYTF.

The V gene is TRBV7-3, the J gene TRBJ2-7; TRBD2 agrees at 12 bases. CDR1 and CDR2 from the germline V gene are SGHTA and FQGTGA. With V trimmed by 5 bases and J by 5 bases, 13 bases remained unmatched. There are 17 residues in the CDR3. CDR3 loop: CASSPRASGGARDEQYF. CDR3 DNA: TGTGCCAGCAGCCCCCGGGCTAGCGGGGGGGCGCGAGACGAGCAGTACTTC.

The chain has TRBV20-1 and TRBJ2-4; D gene unclear. The CDR3 consists of 10 residues. Germline loops: CDR1 DFQATT, CDR2 SNEGSKA (reference sequence). Trimming cost V 2 bases and J 12 bases, with 8 bases left between them. The chain's CDR3 is CSARFLNQYF. As DNA, the CDR3 is TGCAGTGCTAGATTTTTAAATCAGTACTTC.

The rearrangement links TRBV4-1 to TRBJ1-1, with D possibly being TRBD1 (6 bases). This CDR3 is built from 15 residues. V was shortened by 2 bases and J by 6 bases, with 16 bases between the two germline ends. The germline gives CDR1 MGHRA, CDR2 YSYEKL. The DNA of the CDR3 is TGCGCCAGCAGCCAAATAGGGCGGGGGGCGGCTGAAGCTTTCTTT. This gives the protein CASSQIGRGAAEAFF.

The gene calls are TRBV9 and TRBJ2-2; 8 nucleotides align to TRBD1. Looked up from germline, CDR1 is SGDLS and CDR2 is YYNGEE. The CDR3 contains 16 residues. The V gene end was trimmed by 0 bases and the J gene end by 7 bases; junction bases not matched to a gene: 8. CDR3 sequence (DNA): TGTGCCAGCAGCGTAGCGTCAGGGGGCCGTCACGGGGAGCTGTTTTTT. As protein: CASSVASGGRHGELFF.

About this clone itself: Other DNA variants within this sample encode the same CDR3. V and J are TRBV30 and TRBJ1-2; D gene uncertain. Trimming shortened V by 1 base and J by 4 bases, and 4 bases separated the two germline ends. The CDR3 sequence is 11 residues long. Germline CDR1 reads GTSNPN; CDR2 reads SVGIG (reference sequence). The CDR3 protein is CAWSGPYGYTF. CDR3 coding DNA: TGTGCCTGGAGTGGGCCCTATGGCTACACCTTC.

This clone has at least ten counts. J is TRBJ2-1 and V is TRBV5-4; 9 bases align to TRBD2. CDR3 size: 17 residues. V lost 0 bases and J lost 3; bases outside the gene matches: 7. Germline V gives CDR1 SGHNT, CDR2 YYREEE (reference sequence). In DNA, the CDR3 is TGTGCCAGCAGCTTGGCCAAGAAGCGGGGGGACTACAATGAGCAGTTCTTC. Translating gives CASSLAKKRGDYNEQFF.

This chain connects TRBV19 to TRBJ2-5, with 8 bases fitting TRBD2. In germline, CDR1 is LNHDA, CDR2 SQIVND (reference sequence). V gave up 9 bases and J gave up 5 bases; unmatched junction bases: 11. The CDR3 spans 14 residues. Here the CDR3 reads CASQGRGGLETQYF. As DNA, the CDR3 is TGTGCCAGCCAAGGACGGGGGGGCTTGGAGACCCAGTACTTC.

V usage is TRBV7-9 and J usage is TRBJ2-7; possible D gene TRBD2, 6 bases. V lost 5 bases and J 7 bases, leaving 15 bases between the germline ends. CDR1 SEHNR and CDR2 FQNEAQ come from the germline V gene (reference sequence). The CDR3 loop spans 13 amino acids. This CDR3 reads CASSPPGGVEQYF. Here the CDR3 DNA reads TGTGCCAGCAGCCCGCCGGGCGGGGTAGAGCAGTACTTC.

The rearrangement links TRBV28 to TRBJ2-3; 8 bases agree with TRBD1. V shed 8 bases, J shed 4 bases, and the junction held 5 bases outside the gene matches. The CDR3 sequence is 13 residues long. Germline V gene sequence: CDR1 MDHEN, CDR2 SYDVKM. CDR3 in amino acids: CASYQGAADTQYF. As DNA, the CDR3 is TGTGCCAGCTACCAGGGGGCGGCAGATACGCAGTATTTT. Combining the CDR3 with reference TRBV28 and TRBJ2-3 gives the whole variable domain DVKVTQSSRYLVKRTGEKVFLECVQDMDHENMFWYRQDPGLGLRLIYFSYDVKMKEKGDIPEGYSVSREKKERFSLILESASTNQTSMYLCASYQGAADTQYFGPGTRLTVL.

This clone was observed a handful of times. V gene TRBV29-1 combines with J gene TRBJ1-1, with D possibly matching TRBD1 (6 bases). V was cut by 6 bases and J by 0 bases, with 11 bases left in between. CDR1 and CDR2 from the germline V gene are SQVTM and ANQGSEA. This CDR3 is 13 amino acids long. The CDR3 nucleotides read TGCAGCGTCGTGGGACACCTGAACACTGAAGCTTTCTTT. It encodes CSVVGHLNTEAFF.

The chain recombines TRBV7-2 with TRBJ2-5; TRBD2 matches 7 bases. Germline V gene sequence: CDR1 SGHTA, CDR2 FQGNSA. The CDR3 is 15 amino acids. V shed 1 base and J 5 bases; nucleotides not matched to a gene: 7. The CDR3 spells CASSLGLRGGETQYF. DNA for the CDR3: TGTGCCAGCAGCTTAGGTTTGCGGGGAGGGGAGACCCAGTACTTC.

A note on this clone: Additional DNA sequences in this sample encode the identical CDR3. This chain uses TRBV7-2 with TRBJ2-5, with TRBD1 matching over 7 bases. The V gene end was trimmed by 1 base and the J gene end by 3 bases; junction bases not matched to a gene: 2. The length of the CDR3 is 14 residues. In germline, CDR1 is SGHTA, CDR2 FQGNSA. CDR3 nucleotide sequence: TGTGCCAGCAGCTTAGTAGGGGGCGAAGAGACCCAGTACTTC. It is translated as CASSLVGGEETQYF.

This clone appeared a few times. The same CDR3 is also encoded by other DNA sequences in this sample. V usage is TRBV9 and J usage is TRBJ2-1; TRBD2 matches 9 bases. The trim removed 0 bases at V and 3 bases at J, leaving 1 base unmatched. Germline lookup yields CDR1 SGDLS and CDR2 YYNGEE. The CDR3 runs 15 residues. CDR3 sequence: CASSVGSGGYNEQFF. The CDR3 region has the DNA TGTGCCAGCAGCGTAGGTAGCGGGGGCTACAATGAGCAGTTCTTC.

V is TRBV6-5 and J is TRBJ1-1; TRBD1 aligns across 7 bases. V lost 7 bases, J lost 1 base, and 9 bases stayed unmatched. Germline values: CDR1 MNHEY, CDR2 SVGAGI. The CDR3 runs to 15 residues. Here the CDR3 reads CASNHAGGRNTEAFF. The DNA of the CDR3 is TGTGCCAGCAACCATGCAGGGGGAAGGAACACTGAAGCTTTCTTT.

In its sample, this clone was seen a few times. This chain joins TRBV21-1 and TRBJ1-6. TRBV21-1 is a pseudogene. The CDR3 is 16 amino acids. The CDR3 is CASSKEVGGNKSPLHF. CDR3 in DNA: TGTGCCAGCAGCAAAGAGGTTGGGGGGAACAAGTCACCCCTCCACTTT.

The genes are TRBV7-8 and TRBJ2-7, with 8 bases matching TRBD1. The ends lost 6 bases at V and 0 bases at J; junction bases unmatched: 13. CDR1 is SGHVS and CDR2 is FQNEAQ in the germline V gene. The CDR3 has 17 amino acids. CDR3 sequence reads: CASRPEQGGGFSYEQYF. The CDR3, as DNA: TGTGCCAGCAGGCCCGAACAGGGGGGTGGATTCTCCTACGAGCAGTACTTC.

CDR3 region: CASSAQRQGDSYNEQFF. For the CDR3, the DNA is TGTGCCAGCAGCGCACAACGACAGGGTGACTCCTACAATGAGCAGTTCTTC. The chain combines TRBV14 with TRBJ2-1; 7 bases agree with TRBD1. The CDR3 runs to 17 residues. Per germline, CDR1 SGHDN and CDR2 FVKESK. The V gene end was trimmed by 5 bases and the J gene end by 0 bases; junction bases not matched to a gene: 10.

This clone was detected only a few times. This chain joins TRBV2 and TRBJ1-2, with 8 bases aligning to TRBD1. From germline, CDR1 is SNHLY and CDR2 FYNNEI. The CDR3 runs 14 residues. V lost 5 bases, J lost 4 bases, and 6 bases stayed unmatched. CDR3 protein: CASSLGQGLYGYTF. The CDR3 nucleotides read TGTGCCAGCAGTCTAGGACAGGGCCTCTATGGCTACACCTTC.

The genes are TRBV12-5 and TRBJ1-5; D remains unclear. V dropped 5 bases and J dropped 4 bases, with 6 bases sitting between them. CDR1 and CDR2 (germline): LGHNT, FRNRAP. This CDR3 is 12 amino acids long. CDR3 nucleotides: TGTGCTAGTGGTCTAATGAATCAGCCCCAGCATTTT. Translated, it gives CASGLMNQPQHF. Together with reference TRBV12-5 and TRBJ1-5, the CDR3 gives the full variable domain: DARVTQTPRHKVTEMGQEVTMRCQPILGHNTVFWYRQTMMQGLELLAYFRNRAPLDDSGMPKDRFSAEMPDATLATLKIQPSEPRDSAVYFCASGLMNQPQHFGDGTRLSIL.

The V call is TRBV6-5, the J call TRBJ2-2; a weak D match, TRBD1 (6 bases). The length of the CDR3 is 13 residues. V was clipped by 6 bases and J by 4 bases, with 9 bases between them. CDR1 is MNHEY and CDR2 is SVGAGI in the germline V gene. CDR3 amino acids: CASSGTPTGELFF. The CDR3 DNA reads TGTGCCAGCAGCGGGACACCCACCGGGGAGCTGTTTTTT.

The chain uses TRBV9 and TRBJ2-1, with a possible D match to TRBD1 (5 bases). This CDR3 region has 13 residues. CDR1 is SGDLS, CDR2 YYNGEE, per germline. V was shortened by 5 bases and J by 4 bases, with 10 bases between the two germline ends. CDR3 protein: CASRGQGYNEQFF. CDR3 nucleotide sequence: TGTGCCAGCAGGGGGCAGGGATACAATGAGCAGTTCTTC.

The chain links TRBV7-3 to TRBJ2-2, with 7 bases matching TRBD2. The CDR3 length is 16 residues. The germline V gene has CDR1 SGHTA and CDR2 FQGTGA. The V and J ends lost 1 base and 6 bases, in that order; junction bases with no gene match: 8. DNA for the CDR3: TGTGCCAGCAGCTTAATGAGCGGGGCCGGGGCCGGGGAGCTGTTTTTT. Its translation is CASSLMSGAGAGELFF.

This chain links TRBV4-1 with TRBJ1-1; D might be TRBD1 (5 bases). V lost 0 bases and J 1 base, leaving 12 bases between the germline ends. CDR3 size: 16 residues. From germline, CDR1 is MGHRA and CDR2 YSYEKL. The CDR3 here is CASSQEGTGRNTEAFF. CDR3 DNA: TGCGCCAGCAGCCAAGAGGGCACAGGTCGGAACACTGAAGCTTTCTTT.

The V and J genes are TRBV7-3 and TRBJ1-2; tentatively, D is TRBD1 (6 bases). With 2 bases removed from V and 2 bases from J, the gap between germline ends came to 30 bases. The CDR3 sequence is 21 residues long. Germline assignment: CDR1 SGHTA and CDR2 FQGTGA. The CDR3: CASSLLGYQGHTPPGNYGYTF. The CDR3 coding sequence is TGTGCCAGCAGCTTACTGGGGTACCAGGGGCACACTCCACCCGGGAACTATGGCTACACCTTC. Full variable domain (outside the CDR3, taken from reference TRBV7-3 and TRBJ1-2): GAGVSQTPSNKVTEKGKYVELRCDPISGHTALYWYRQSLGQGPEFLIYFQGTGAADDSGLPNDRFFAVRPEGSVSTLKIQRTERGDSAVYLCASSLLGYQGHTPPGNYGYTFGSGTRLTVV.

V usage is TRBV6-2 or TRBV6-3 and J usage is TRBJ2-3; 7 bases line up with TRBD1. The length of the CDR3 is 16 residues. Germline-derived CDR1 and CDR2 are MNHEY and SVGEGT. The ends lost 2 bases at V and 5 bases at J; junction bases unmatched: 10. For the CDR3, the DNA is TGTGCCAGCAGTTACGAAATAGGGGGCATTGTAGATACGCAGTATTTT. The encoded protein is CASSYEIGGIVDTQYF.